The 7 T cell receptor beta chains below all came from one sample that was sequenced in a study of identical twins. TCRdb re-called the 5' RACE reads through MiXCR, storing one row per CDR3 protein. The sample includes 460,000 or so distinct CDR3 sequences, approximately 14% of them seen just once. This sample also belongs to another study, concerning yellow fever vaccine responses in identical twins.

Input material: CD4+ T cells sorted from blood. The receptor source for this set is a woman under 30 in good health.

The chain links TRBV2 to TRBJ2-1, with 8 bases lining up with TRBD2. This CDR3 contains 14 residues. V shed 5 bases, J shed 5 bases, and the junction held 5 bases outside the gene matches. Germline V CDR1 and CDR2: SNHLY, FYNNEI. CDR3 nucleotide sequence: TGTGCCAGCAGTAGCGGGAGAAGCCACAATGAGCAGTTCTTC. It codes for CASSSGRSHNEQFF.

This clonotype showed up many times. This chain connects TRBV28 to TRBJ2-5, with D possibly matching TRBD2 (6 bases). CDR1 is MDHEN, CDR2 SYDVKM, per germline. V dropped 7 bases and J dropped 5 bases, with 17 bases sitting between them. This CDR3 has 14 residues. The CDR3 DNA reads TGTGCCAGCACCTCTGCGGGACGTCGGGAGACCCAGTACTTC. It encodes CASTSAGRRETQYF.

This clonotype has just a few counts. The chain combines TRBV24-1 with TRBJ2-7, with D unclear. Germline V CDR1 and CDR2: KGHDR, SFDVKD. Between the trimmed V and J ends, which lost 3 bases and 7 bases, there was a span of 9 bases. CDR3 size: 12 residues. For the CDR3, the DNA is TGTGCCACCAGTGATCGAAGAAGTGAGCAGTACTTC. Its protein is CATSDRRSEQYF.

V and J are TRBV6-1 and TRBJ2-7; D is unresolved. The ends were cut back, 1 base at V and 4 bases at J, with 11 bases in the middle. Looked up from germline, CDR1 is MNHNS and CDR2 is SASEGT. The CDR3 has 14 residues. The chain's CDR3 is CASSEGVGFYEQYF. CDR3 bases: TGTGCCAGCAGTGAAGGCGTAGGGTTTTACGAGCAGTACTTC.

This clonotype was seen a handful of times. The genes are TRBV28 and TRBJ2-5, with 12 positions matching TRBD2. The V gene's germline CDR1 is MDHEN and CDR2 SYDVKM. The CDR3 covers 20 residues. With 4 bases clipped from V and 5 bases from J, the junction kept 20 bases outside the gene matches. The CDR3 region is CASSSTFSLRLAGDGETQYF. CDR3 sequence (DNA): TGTGCCAGCAGTTCCACCTTTTCCCTGAGACTAGCGGGAGATGGGGAGACCCAGTACTTC.

This clonotype was seen a handful of times. The J gene is TRBJ2-7, the V gene TRBV12-3 or TRBV12-4; TRBD2 agrees at 9 bases. The CDR3 sequence is 16 residues long. V lost 0 bases to trimming and J lost 2 bases; unmatched junction nucleotides: 5. The CDR3 nucleotides read TGTGCCAGCAGTTTAGCGCTAGCGGGGAATACCTACGAGCAGTACTTC. Its protein is CASSLALAGNTYEQYF.

The chain carries TRBV12-3 or TRBV12-4 and TRBJ2-7; maybe TRBD1 (6 bases). V was trimmed by 6 bases and J by 3 bases, leaving 12 bases between them. The CDR3 covers 13 residues. CDR3 region: CASRGDTHYEQYF. The CDR3 DNA reads as TGTGCCAGCAGGGGGGACACCCACTACGAGCAGTACTTC.